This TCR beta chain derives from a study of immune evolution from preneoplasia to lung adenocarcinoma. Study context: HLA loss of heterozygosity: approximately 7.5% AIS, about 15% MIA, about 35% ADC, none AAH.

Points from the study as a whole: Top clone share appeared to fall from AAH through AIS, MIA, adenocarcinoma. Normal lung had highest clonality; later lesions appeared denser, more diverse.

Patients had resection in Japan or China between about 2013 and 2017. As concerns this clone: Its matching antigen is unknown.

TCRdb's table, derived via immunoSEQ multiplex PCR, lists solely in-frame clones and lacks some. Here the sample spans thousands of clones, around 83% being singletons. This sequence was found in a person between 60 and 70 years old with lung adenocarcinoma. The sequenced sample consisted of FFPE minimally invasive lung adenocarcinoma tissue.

The CDR3 loop is CASSRVKDTEAFF. In DNA form, the CDR3 reads TGTGCCAGCAGCAGGGTCAAAGACACTGAAGCTTTCTTT. The rearrangement uses TRBV21-1 and TRBJ1-1. TRBV21-1 is flagged as a pseudogene. The CDR3 extends over 13 amino acids.